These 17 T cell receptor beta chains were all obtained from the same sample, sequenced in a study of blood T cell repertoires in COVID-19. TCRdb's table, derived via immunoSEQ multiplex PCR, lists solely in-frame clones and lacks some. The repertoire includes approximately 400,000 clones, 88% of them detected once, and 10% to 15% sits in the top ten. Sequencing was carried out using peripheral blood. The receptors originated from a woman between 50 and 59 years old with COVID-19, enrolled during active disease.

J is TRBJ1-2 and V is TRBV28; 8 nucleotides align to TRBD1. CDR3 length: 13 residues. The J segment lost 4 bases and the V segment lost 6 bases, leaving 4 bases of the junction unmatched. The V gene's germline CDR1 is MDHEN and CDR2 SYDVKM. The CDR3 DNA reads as TGTGCCAGCAGCCCCGGACAGGGCTATGGCTACACCTTC. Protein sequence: CASSPGQGYGYTF.

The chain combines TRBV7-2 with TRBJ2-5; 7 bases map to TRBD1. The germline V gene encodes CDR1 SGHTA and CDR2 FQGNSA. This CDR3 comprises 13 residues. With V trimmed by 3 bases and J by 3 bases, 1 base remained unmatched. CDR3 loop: CASSFGTEETQYF. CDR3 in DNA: TGTGCCAGCAGCTTCGGGACAGAAGAGACCCAGTACTTC.

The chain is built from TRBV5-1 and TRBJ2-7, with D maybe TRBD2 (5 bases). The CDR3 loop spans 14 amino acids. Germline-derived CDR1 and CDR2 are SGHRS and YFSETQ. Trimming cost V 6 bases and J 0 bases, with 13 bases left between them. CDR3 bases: TGCGCCAGCAAGGGAGCCGAGAGCTCCTACGAGCAGTACTTC. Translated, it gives CASKGAESSYEQYF.

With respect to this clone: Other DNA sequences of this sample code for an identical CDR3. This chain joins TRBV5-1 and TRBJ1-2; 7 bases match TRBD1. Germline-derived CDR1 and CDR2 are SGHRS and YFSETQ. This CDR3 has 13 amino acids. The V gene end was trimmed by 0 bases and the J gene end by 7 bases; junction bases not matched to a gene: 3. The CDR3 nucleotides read TGCGCCAGCAGCTTGGGACAGGGCTCTGGCTACACCTTC. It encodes CASSLGQGSGYTF.

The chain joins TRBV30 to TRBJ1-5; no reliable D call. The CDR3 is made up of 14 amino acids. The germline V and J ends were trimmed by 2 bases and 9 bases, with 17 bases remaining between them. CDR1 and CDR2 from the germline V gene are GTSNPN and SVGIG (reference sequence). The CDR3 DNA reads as TGTGCCTGGAGTCTGGGTGCAACCCGGGGGCCCCAGCATTTT. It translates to CAWSLGATRGPQHF.

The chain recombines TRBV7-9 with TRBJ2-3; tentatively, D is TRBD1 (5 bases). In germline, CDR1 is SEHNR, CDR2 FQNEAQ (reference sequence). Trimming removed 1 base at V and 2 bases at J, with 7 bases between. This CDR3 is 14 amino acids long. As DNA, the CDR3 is TGTGCCAGCAGCTTAGGACAGTACACAGATACGCAGTATTTT. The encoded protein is CASSLGQYTDTQYF. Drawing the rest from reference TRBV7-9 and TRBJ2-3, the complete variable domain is DTGVSQNPRHKITKRGQNVTFRCDPISEHNRLYWYRQTLGQGPEFLTYFQNEAQLEKSRLLSDRFSAERPKGSFSTLEIQRTEQGDSAMYLCASSLGQYTDTQYFGPGTRLTVL.

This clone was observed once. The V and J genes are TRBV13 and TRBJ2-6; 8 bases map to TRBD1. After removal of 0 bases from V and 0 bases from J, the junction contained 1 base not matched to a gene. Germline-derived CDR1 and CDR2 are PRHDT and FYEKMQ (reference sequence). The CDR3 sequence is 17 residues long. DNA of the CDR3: TGTGCCAGCAGCTTAGGGACAGGGGTCTCTGGGGCCAACGTCCTGACTTTC. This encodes CASSLGTGVSGANVLTF.

CDR3 sequence: CASSLRVTQYF. The CDR3 DNA is TGTGCCAGCAGTTTAAGAGTTACGCAGTATTTT. V gene TRBV28 combines with J gene TRBJ2-3; D is ambiguous. Germline V gene data show CDR1 as MDHEN and CDR2 as SYDVKM. V was cut by 2 bases and J by 8 bases, with 5 bases left in between. This CDR3 comprises 11 residues.

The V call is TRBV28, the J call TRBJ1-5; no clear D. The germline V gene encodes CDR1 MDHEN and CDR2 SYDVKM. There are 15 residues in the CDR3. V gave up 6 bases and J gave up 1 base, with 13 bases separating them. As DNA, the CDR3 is TGTGCCAGCAGGATTGGGCTCCACAGCAATCAGCCCCAGCATTTT. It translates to CASRIGLHSNQPQHF.

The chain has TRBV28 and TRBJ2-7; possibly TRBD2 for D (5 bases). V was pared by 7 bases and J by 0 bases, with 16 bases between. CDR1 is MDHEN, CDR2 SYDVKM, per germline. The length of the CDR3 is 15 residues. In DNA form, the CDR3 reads TGTGCCAGCAAACTAGACGGATCTAGCTCCTACGAGCAGTACTTC. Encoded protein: CASKLDGSSSYEQYF.

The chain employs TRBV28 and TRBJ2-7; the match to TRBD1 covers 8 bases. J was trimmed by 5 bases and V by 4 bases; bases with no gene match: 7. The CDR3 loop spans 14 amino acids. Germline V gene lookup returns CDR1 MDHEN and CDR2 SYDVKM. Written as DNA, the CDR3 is TGTGCCAGCAGTTCCTCGACAGGGGACGACGAGCAGTACTTC. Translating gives CASSSSTGDDEQYF. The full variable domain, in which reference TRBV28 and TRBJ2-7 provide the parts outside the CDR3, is DVKVTQSSRYLVKRTGEKVFLECVQDMDHENMFWYRQDPGLGLRLIYFSYDVKMKEKGDIPEGYSVSREKKERFSLILESASTNQTSMYLCASSSSTGDDEQYFGPGTRLTVT.

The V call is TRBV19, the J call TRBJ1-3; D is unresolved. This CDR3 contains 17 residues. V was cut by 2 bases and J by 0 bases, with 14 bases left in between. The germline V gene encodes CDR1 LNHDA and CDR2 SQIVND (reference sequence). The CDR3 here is CASSITWSTSSGNTIYF. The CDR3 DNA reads TGTGCCAGTAGTATAACATGGAGTACATCCTCTGGAAACACCATATATTTT.

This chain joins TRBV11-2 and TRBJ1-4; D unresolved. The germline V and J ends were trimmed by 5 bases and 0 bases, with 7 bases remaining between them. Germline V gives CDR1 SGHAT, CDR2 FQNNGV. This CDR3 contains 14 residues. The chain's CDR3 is CASSTATTNEKLFF. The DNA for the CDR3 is TGTGCCAGCAGCACAGCCACAACTAATGAAAAACTGTTTTTT.

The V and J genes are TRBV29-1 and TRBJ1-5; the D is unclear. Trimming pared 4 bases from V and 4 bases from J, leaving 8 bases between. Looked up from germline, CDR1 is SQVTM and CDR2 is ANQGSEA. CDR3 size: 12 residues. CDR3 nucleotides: TGCAGCGTTGGAGGGCAGAATCAGCCCCAGCATTTT. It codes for CSVGGQNQPQHF.

Written as DNA, the CDR3 is TGTGCCACCAGTGAAGAGGAAGGGCAGTATTTT. Translation: CATSEEEGQYF. This rearrangement joins TRBV24-1 to TRBJ2-3; D unclear. The CDR3 spans 11 residues. CDR1 KGHDR and CDR2 SFDVKD come from the germline V gene. With 4 bases removed from V and 11 bases from J, the gap between germline ends came to 9 bases.

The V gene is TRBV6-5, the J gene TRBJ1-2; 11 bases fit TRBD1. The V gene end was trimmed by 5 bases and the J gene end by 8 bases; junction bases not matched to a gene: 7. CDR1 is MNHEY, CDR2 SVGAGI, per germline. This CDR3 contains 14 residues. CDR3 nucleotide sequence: TGTGCCAGCAGTCAGGACAGGGGGCTCTGGGGCTACACCTTC. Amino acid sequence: CASSQDRGLWGYTF.

The CDR3 spells CASSEPGRAPRGPLHF. The CDR3 DNA sequence: TGTGCCAGCAGCGAGCCAGGCCGGGCTCCGCGGGGACCCCTCCACTTT. This chain links TRBV7-9 with TRBJ1-6; D not resolved. There are 16 residues in the CDR3. Trimming stripped 5 bases from V and 12 bases from J, with 23 bases between. Germline assignment: CDR1 SEHNR and CDR2 FQNEAQ (reference sequence).